This T cell receptor beta chain was recovered during a study of graft-versus-host responses after intestinal transplantation. Whole-study context: The study gave all recipients anti-thymocyte globulin induction, then tacrolimus and steroids for about 3 years. Study-level points and caveats: GvH clone levels peaked in circulation, and this peak was associated with early post-transplant HvG declines. The authors found GvH clones in recipient marrow, some appearing first in ileum or blood.

Germline trimming cut 1 base from V and 7 bases from J; bases unmatched to any gene: 11. CDR3 size: 16 residues. Looked up from germline, CDR1 is SEHNR and CDR2 is FQNEAQ (reference sequence). A word on this clone: Its antigen is currently unknown.

Data came from immunoSEQ multiplex PCR; TCRdb stores just in-frame clones and leaves some out. The sample holds approximately 110,000 clones, about 92% seen once. This TCR was sampled from a human donor who was the organ donor for an intestinal transplant. V usage is TRBV7-9 and J usage is TRBJ1-1, with 8 bases identical to TRBD1. The starting material was unstimulated CD8+ T cells sorted from spleen or lymph node cells, obtained before transplant. The CDR3 nucleotides read TGTGCCAGCAGCTTAGTTATGGCGGCAGGGGGCTTTGAAGCTTTCTTT. Translation gives CASSLVMAAGGFEAFF.